The 8 T cell receptor beta chains given below trace back to one sample, sequenced in a study of blood T cell repertoires in COVID-19. Here immunoSEQ multiplex PCR was the method, and the copy in TCRdb shows in-frame clones only, minus some. The sample has 120,000 to 150,000 clones, about 85% seen once; the top ten hold less than 3.5%. The source material was peripheral blood. The receptor set was obtained from a human donor with acute or convalescent COVID-19. The donor label of this sample is uncertain.

The sample holds one count of this clone. J is TRBJ1-2 and V is TRBV18; D might be TRBD1 (5 bases). CDR1 KGHSH and CDR2 LQKENI come from the germline V gene. V lost 4 bases and J 2 bases, leaving 17 bases between the germline ends. The CDR3 extends over 16 amino acids. CDR3 DNA sequence: TGTGCCAGCTCACTCCAGTGGCGACAGACAAACTATGGCTACACCTTC. It codes for CASSLQWRQTNYGYTF.

V is TRBV6-2 or TRBV6-3 and J is TRBJ2-3, with D possibly TRBD2 on 6 matching bases. This CDR3 region has 16 residues. V lost 4 bases to trimming and J lost 3 bases, with 17 bases between them. Germline CDR1 and CDR2: MNHEY and SVGEGT. The CDR3 loop reads CASSSRGSFGTDTQYF. The CDR3 nucleotides read TGTGCCAGCAGTTCGCGGGGTAGTTTTGGAACAGATACGCAGTATTTT.

This rearrangement joins TRBV6-6 to TRBJ2-3, with D possibly being TRBD2 (6 bases). Looked up from germline, CDR1 is MNHNY and CDR2 is SVGAGI (reference sequence). The CDR3 extends over 14 amino acids. With 6 bases removed from V and 1 base from J, the gap between germline ends came to 11 bases. The CDR3 sequence: CASSGLSGTDTQYF. In DNA form, the CDR3 reads TGTGCCAGCAGCGGACTATCGGGCACAGATACGCAGTATTTT.

The CDR3 reads CASSSGGLRGYTF. DNA for the CDR3: TGTGCCAGCAGTTCGGGGGGGCTGAGAGGCTACACCTTC. This chain connects TRBV28 to TRBJ1-2; perhaps TRBD1 as D (6 bases). The CDR3 is 13 residues long. Between the trimmed V and J ends, which lost 4 bases and 8 bases, there was a span of 14 bases. Germline V gene data show CDR1 as MDHEN and CDR2 as SYDVKM.

The gene calls are TRBV9 and TRBJ1-1; no clear D gene. The CDR3 is 14 amino acids. The V gene's germline CDR1 is SGDLS and CDR2 YYNGEE. Trimming removed 4 bases from V and 2 bases from J, with 12 bases in between. CDR3 coding DNA: TGTGCCAGCAGCCCCGGGGTTTTCAACACTGAAGCTTTCTTT. Amino acids: CASSPGVFNTEAFF.

In its sample, this clone was seen once. The V call is TRBV7-2, the J call TRBJ1-6; no firm D call. Trimming shortened V by 1 base and J by 0 bases, and 7 bases separated the two germline ends. Germline loops: CDR1 SGHTA, CDR2 FQGNSA. The CDR3 length is 16 residues. The CDR3 DNA follows: TGTGCCAGCAGCTTAGATGGGAGCTCCTATAATTCACCCCTCCACTTT. Translating it yields CASSLDGSSYNSPLHF.

V is TRBV2 and J is TRBJ2-3; D unresolved. V lost 4 bases and J 2 bases, leaving 10 bases between the germline ends. CDR3 size: 14 residues. CDR1 and CDR2 from the germline V gene are SNHLY and FYNNEI. The CDR3 DNA sequence: TGTGCCAGCAGTGGTGCAGAATTCACAGATACGCAGTATTTT. This codes for CASSGAEFTDTQYF.

The V gene is TRBV5-1, the J gene TRBJ1-4; D is uncertain. The germline V and J ends were trimmed by 0 bases and 5 bases, with 14 bases remaining between them. Germline values: CDR1 SGHRS, CDR2 YFSETQ. The CDR3 is 16 amino acids. CDR3 sequence reads: CASSLALRGPNEKLFF. As DNA, the CDR3 is TGCGCCAGCAGCTTGGCCTTAAGAGGGCCCAATGAAAAACTGTTTTTT.